Below, 15 T cell receptor beta chains from the same sample are listed, as sequenced in a study of OX40 agonist ivuxolimab in advanced cancers. Sequencing used immunoSEQ multiplex PCR; TCRdb keeps in-frame clones, though not all of them. The sample lists approximately 54,000 clones, 88% occurring once. This specimen consisted of CD4+ or CD8+ T cells sorted from blood, obtained in a trial of the OX40 agonist ivuxolimab. Receptor source: an adult with an advanced solid tumor such as melanoma, head and neck, liver or kidney cancer.

The chain employs TRBV5-6 and TRBJ2-5; D possibly corresponds to TRBD2 (7 bases). Per germline, CDR1 SGHDT and CDR2 YYEEEE. The CDR3 is made up of 16 amino acids. The V end was cut by 4 bases, the J end by 3 bases, with 19 bases between. CDR3 sequence reads: CASSPGLGGVEETQYF. DNA for the CDR3: TGTGCCAGCAGCCCCGGCCTAGGGGGGGTCGAAGAGACCCAGTACTTC. The full variable domain, completed using reference TRBV5-6 and TRBJ2-5, is DAGVTQSPTHLIKTRGQQVTLRCSPKSGHDTVSWYQQALGQGPQFIFQYYEEEERQRGNFPDRFSGHQFPNYSSELNVNALLLGDSALYLCASSPGLGGVEETQYFGPGTRLLVL.

Remarks on this clone: One junction end disagrees with the germline gene, perhaps due to a read error. The same CDR3 can be traced to other DNA sequences in this sample. The chain is built from TRBV18 and TRBJ2-7; TRBD2 matches at 8 bases. The CDR3 has 14 amino acids. Germline assignment: CDR1 KGHSH and CDR2 LQKENI. In nucleotides, the CDR3 is TGCGCCAGCTCACCAGGTATTAGCGGGAACGAGCAGTACTTC. It encodes CASSPGISGNEQYF.

This clone was counted once. The chain couples TRBV9 to TRBJ1-5; D gene unclear. The CDR3 totals 15 residues. Germline V gene data show CDR1 as SGDLS and CDR2 as YYNGEE. Trimming left V 0 bases short and J 6 bases short, with 13 bases between. CDR3 sequence: CASSVAPEEGQPQHF. CDR3 bases: TGTGCCAGCAGCGTAGCCCCCGAGGAAGGTCAGCCCCAGCATTTT.

This chain connects TRBV19 to TRBJ1-6, with unresolved D. The CDR3 totals 13 residues. V gave up 5 bases and J gave up 13 bases, with 15 bases separating them. Germline CDR1 reads LNHDA; CDR2 reads SQIVND (reference sequence). The CDR3 DNA reads as TGTGCCAGTAGTTCCGAGTGGCTAGAGCCCCTCCACTTT. Translating gives CASSSEWLEPLHF.

About this clone: This specimen includes other DNA sequences encoding the same CDR3. The rearrangement joins TRBV9 to TRBJ2-7; 7 nucleotides agree with TRBD2. The CDR3 totals 15 residues. The germline gives CDR1 SGDLS, CDR2 YYNGEE. Germline trimming cut 0 bases from V and 2 bases from J; bases unmatched to any gene: 5. Here the CDR3 DNA reads TGTGCCAGCAGCGTAGGGGGGGGTTCACCCTACGAGCAGTACTTC. Protein: CASSVGGGSPYEQYF.

There are a few counts of this clone. The chain is built from TRBV7-8 and TRBJ1-2; 10 nucleotides align to TRBD1. The V gene end was trimmed by 6 bases and the J gene end by 6 bases; junction bases not matched to a gene: 1. CDR3 size: 12 residues. The germline gives CDR1 SGHVS, CDR2 FQNEAQ. CDR3 DNA: TGTGCCAGCAGGGACAGGGGGGATGGCTACACCTTC. It encodes CASRDRGDGYTF.

This chain uses TRBV4-2 with TRBJ2-5, with D possibly called TRBD1 or TRBD2 (5 bases each). The CDR3 is 15 amino acids. Between the trimmed V and J ends, which lost 3 bases and 5 bases, there was a span of 16 bases. Germline V lookup: CDR1 LGHNA, CDR2 YNFKEQ. The CDR3: CASSQGLPGLETQYF. CDR3 nucleotides: TGTGCCAGCAGCCAGGGGCTGCCGGGGCTTGAGACCCAGTACTTC.

This sequence joins TRBV6-1 and TRBJ2-5; 8 nucleotides agree with TRBD2. The CDR3 runs 14 residues. V lost 5 bases and J lost 3; bases outside the gene matches: 5. Germline V gene lookup returns CDR1 MNHNS and CDR2 SASEGT. The CDR3 here is CASSPGGGKETQYF. The DNA for the CDR3 is TGTGCCAGCAGTCCGGGAGGGGGAAAAGAGACCCAGTACTTC.

J is TRBJ2-2 and V is TRBV6-1; TRBD1 matches 7 bases. The J segment lost 0 bases and the V segment lost 6 bases, leaving 4 bases of the junction unmatched. The length of the CDR3 is 15 residues. CDR1 and CDR2 (germline): MNHNS, SASEGT. The CDR3 DNA sequence: TGTGCCAGCAGCTCCGGGACAGCGAACACCGGGGAGCTGTTTTTT. It codes for CASSSGTANTGELFF.

V is TRBV6-5 and J is TRBJ1-2; 9 nucleotides match TRBD1. After removal of 2 bases from V and 6 bases from J, the junction contained 7 bases not matched to a gene. Germline values: CDR1 MNHEY, CDR2 SVGAGI. This CDR3 is built from 15 residues. This chain's CDR3 is CASSYRAGQGNGYTF. CDR3 DNA sequence: TGTGCCAGCAGTTACCGGGCGGGACAGGGCAATGGCTACACCTTC.

The chain carries TRBV5-6 and TRBJ2-1; D is uncertain. Germline V gene data show CDR1 as SGHDT and CDR2 as YYEEEE. This CDR3 has 13 residues. Trimming cost V 5 bases and J 1 base, with 7 bases left between them. The DNA of the CDR3 is TGTGCCAGCAGACCAGGTTCCTACAATGAGCAGTTCTTC. It codes for CASRPGSYNEQFF.

The chain joins TRBV15 to TRBJ1-2, with D maybe TRBD1 (5 bases). The CDR3 runs 14 residues. Per germline, CDR1 LNHNV and CDR2 YYDKDF (reference sequence). The V gene lost 0 bases and the J gene lost 9 bases, with 14 bases spanning the gap. Here the CDR3 reads CATSREGDPGRYTF. CDR3 DNA sequence: TGTGCCACCAGCAGAGAGGGCGACCCAGGGCGCTACACCTTC.

The chain couples TRBV18 to TRBJ2-2; D possibly uses TRBD1 or TRBD2 (5 bases each). CDR3 length equals 15 residues. V lost 3 bases to trimming and J lost 1 base, with 9 bases between them. Germline CDR1 and CDR2: KGHSH and LQKENI. The CDR3: CASSPLGRNTGELFF. CDR3 nucleotides: TGTGCCAGCTCACCCTTGGGACGGAACACCGGGGAGCTGTTTTTT. The full variable domain, in which reference TRBV18 and TRBJ2-2 provide the parts outside the CDR3, is NAGVMQNPRHLVRRRGQEARLRCSPMKGHSHVYWYRQLPEEGLKFMVYLQKENIIDESGMPKERFSAEFPKEGPSILRIQQVVRGDSAAYFCASSPLGRNTGELFFGEGSRLTVL.

This clone was observed a handful of times. For the CDR3, the DNA is TGCGCCAGCAGCCAGGGACGGCGACCCACTGAAGCTTTCTTT. Its protein product is CASSQGRRPTEAFF. The chain combines TRBV4-1 with TRBJ1-1, with D possibly being TRBD1 (5 bases). Trimming removed 3 bases from V and 4 bases from J, with 12 bases in between. In germline, CDR1 is MGHRA, CDR2 YSYEKL. The CDR3 extends over 14 amino acids.

The rearrangement uses TRBV18 and TRBJ1-1; tentative D call: TRBD1 (5 bases). The V gene's germline CDR1 is KGHSH and CDR2 LQKENI. V lost 2 bases to trimming and J lost 0 bases, with 10 bases between them. The CDR3 covers 15 residues. The CDR3 nucleotides read TGTGCCAGCTCACCATCGGCGGGGGTGAACACTGAAGCTTTCTTT. Residues: CASSPSAGVNTEAFF.